This T cell receptor (beta chain) was profiled in a study of T cells in Graves' hyperthyroidism and ophthalmopathy. From RNA transcripts, TCR beta CDR3 regions were amplified. Primed by the HTBI set, a first-round RT-PCR was run on the TCR CDR3. TCRdb called the multiplex PCR reads again in MiXCR, with one record for every CDR3 protein. The profile covers 500,000 to 700,000 distinct CDR3 sequences, with around 17% appearing a single time and 15% to 20% taken by the ten largest. The germline V gene encodes CDR1 DFQATT and CDR2 SNEGSKA (reference sequence). The length of the CDR3 is 13 residues. V lost 6 bases to trimming and J lost 2 bases, with 14 bases between them.

The source of this sequence is a woman under 30 with Graves' hyperthyroidism. Sequencing used blood. The chain joins TRBV20-1 to TRBJ2-7; D possibly uses TRBD1 or TRBD2 (5 bases each). CDR3 residues: CSAQGTFTYEQYF. For the CDR3, the DNA is TGCAGTGCGCAAGGGACGTTTACCTACGAGCAGTACTTC.